This TCR beta chain was obtained from a study of T cell responses to AZD1222 COVID-19 vaccine (dated by TCRdb to 2020 to 2023). Background on the whole study: AZD1222 recipients with second doses at about 4 weeks or about 12 weeks were pooled, because spike-specific TCR depth and breadth did not differ between schedules. TCR sequencing covered roughly 230 trial participants: 207 given two doses of AZD1222 and 26 given two doses of MenACWY control vaccine. Enrollment into the trials was organized by age into subgroups of 18-55, 56-69 and 70-plus years, and those subgroups contained about 160, 30 and 59 TCR-sequenced participants, respectively.

Beyond this particular receptor, the publication reports: Conclusions about previously exposed vaccinees are limited because only a handful of AZD1222 recipients were SARS-CoV-2 seropositive at baseline. In the small 56-69-year group, the increase in depth fell short of significance, most likely because of low power. Nearly half of unique spike-specific TCRs reportedly recognized epitopes outside regions mutated in the B.1.351 and B.1.1.7 variants. Spike-specific TCR breadth and depth rose significantly after two AZD1222 doses compared with day 0 and with MenACWY recipients. CD4 TCRs associated with the vaccine covered the entire spike protein, and the dominant responses were in regions 160-218 and 743-854. Participants were mostly white British and included more females than males, and it was suggested by the authors that clonal diversity may have been underestimated. Because no day 14 peak-response samples were available, repertoires were characterized only after the peak T cell response.

The CDR3 regions of human TCRbeta chains were subjected to immunosequencing. In the authors' own workflow: Repertoire TCRs were checked for matches against a reference library of SARS-CoV-2-specific TCRs that had been generated using the MIRA antigen-specificity platform. Breadth meant the fraction of unique TCRs that were SARS-CoV-2-associated, whereas depth meant the fraction of total T cells that were SARS-CoV-2-associated. Each spike-specific TCR was assigned to its reactive spike region and to a CD4 or CD8 class using the MIRA data. Log10-transformed breadth and depth values were compared by one-way ANOVA with Sidak's multiple comparisons tests. In TCRdb, the immuneACCESS table is reduced to in-frame sequences with V and J assigned. These tables do not hold every clone; where another copy was compared, an unresolved V gene accounts for under half, and the others remain unexplained. The D gene and trimming were derived from the DNA, and the V and J assignments and clone size from that table. The sample profile shows 100,000 to 120,000 clones; roughly 88% of them were found once. The ten largest clones add up to under 3% of the sample.

This clone is a singleton in its sample. No cognate antigen has been identified for it. Per-base qualities were not stored, and no clone one base away is much larger. The time point label on this specimen signifies: baseline before first vaccination. Vaccinee samples were obtained from the UK trials COV001 and COV002, which included a single-blind randomized controlled phase 2/3 trial of AZD1222 (ChAdOx1 nCoV-19) in healthy adults. For TCRbeta chain sequencing, PBMC samples from trial participants were taken at day 0 and at day 28 after the second dose. This TCR came from an adult in good health. Sequencing was performed on peripheral blood, taken on day 0 of AZD1222 vaccination.

The DNA reads TGCAGCGTTGAAGTTACCGACAGGGCAGGCTACACCTTC. Its coded protein is CSVEVTDRAGYTF. The V and J segments used are TRBV29-1 and TRBJ1-2, with 7 bases in between that match TRBD1. The CDR3 holds 13 amino acids from the cysteine to the phenylalanine. Only the CDR3 DNA is retained, 39 bases long and in frame from the first base. The junction shows trimming of 1 base on V and 8 bases on J, and the gene matches do not reach 7 bases of it. For CDR1 and CDR2, the germline V gene lists SQVTM and ANQGSEA.